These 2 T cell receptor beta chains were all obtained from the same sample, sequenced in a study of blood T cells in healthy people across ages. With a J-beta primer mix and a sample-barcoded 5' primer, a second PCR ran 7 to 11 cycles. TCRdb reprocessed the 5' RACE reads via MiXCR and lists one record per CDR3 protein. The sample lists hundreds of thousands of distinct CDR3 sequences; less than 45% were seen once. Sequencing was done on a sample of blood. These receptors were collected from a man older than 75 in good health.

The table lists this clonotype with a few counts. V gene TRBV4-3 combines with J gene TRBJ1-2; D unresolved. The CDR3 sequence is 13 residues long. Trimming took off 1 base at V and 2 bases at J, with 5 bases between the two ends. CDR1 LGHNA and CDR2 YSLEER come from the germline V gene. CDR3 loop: CASSQAVNYGYTF. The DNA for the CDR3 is TGCGCCAGCAGCCAAGCAGTAAACTATGGCTACACCTTC.

The CDR3: CSASHTSGAALETQYF. Written as DNA, the CDR3 is TGCAGTGCTAGCCATACTAGCGGGGCCGCCCTAGAGACCCAGTACTTC. The chain carries TRBV20-1 and TRBJ2-5; 10 bases align to TRBD2. The J segment lost 4 bases and the V segment lost 3 bases, leaving 11 bases of the junction unmatched. Germline loops: CDR1 DFQATT, CDR2 SNEGSKA (reference sequence). CDR3 length: 16 amino acids.